One and the same sample provided the 16 T cell receptor beta chains below, sequenced in a study of shared clonotypes between healthy human individuals. The method was immunoSEQ multiplex PCR; TCRdb's version includes in-frame clones alone and lacks a portion of them. Of about 2,500,000 clones in the sample, around 94% were seen once. Sequences were obtained from naive CD4+ T cells sorted from blood. Subset of the sample: CD45RA+ positively selected. These receptors originate from a man between 18 and 35 years old in good health.

The chain employs TRBV4-1 and TRBJ2-1; 9 bases are shared with TRBD1. This CDR3 has 14 amino acids. V lost 1 base and J lost 7; bases outside the gene matches: 2. Per the germline V gene, CDR1 is MGHRA and CDR2 is YSYEKL. DNA of the CDR3: TGCGCCAGCAGCCAAGTGGGACAGGGAAATGAGCAGTTCTTC. It translates to CASSQVGQGNEQFF.

V usage is TRBV9 and J usage is TRBJ2-2, with D possibly matching TRBD1 (6 bases). Trimming stripped 0 bases from V and 7 bases from J, with 16 bases between. CDR1 is SGDLS and CDR2 is YYNGEE in the germline V gene. This CDR3 contains 16 residues. The CDR3 protein is CASSVDPTGGVGELFF. The CDR3 DNA reads as TGTGCCAGCAGCGTAGACCCGACAGGAGGTGTCGGGGAGCTGTTTTTT.

This clone was observed a handful of times. This sequence joins TRBV5-1 and TRBJ1-6; weak D call: TRBD1 (6 bases). With 3 bases removed from V and 8 bases from J, the gap between germline ends came to 12 bases. CDR3 length: 14 amino acids. The germline gives CDR1 SGHRS, CDR2 YFSETQ. This CDR3 is CASSSQPGDSPLHF. The CDR3 DNA reads TGCGCCAGCAGCTCTCAGCCAGGGGATTCACCCCTCCACTTT.

CDR3 DNA: TGTGCCAGCAGCTTAGGGGCTACTAGCGGGGGAAAAGGGGAGACCCAGTACTTC. Its protein is CASSLGATSGGKGETQYF. The chain recombines TRBV7-8 with TRBJ2-5; TRBD2 matches 11 bases. CDR3 length: 18 residues. V gave up 1 base and J gave up 5 bases; unmatched junction bases: 12. Per the germline V gene, CDR1 is SGHVS and CDR2 is FQNEAQ. Full variable domain (rest looked up from reference TRBV7-8 and TRBJ2-5): GAGVSQSPRYKVAKRGQDVALRCDPISGHVSLFWYQQALGQGPEFLTYFQNEAQLDKSGLPSDRFFAERPEGSVSTLKIQRTQQEDSAVYLCASSLGATSGGKGETQYFGPGTRLLVL.

The V and J genes are TRBV19 and TRBJ1-2; D is unresolved. Trimming left V 9 bases short and J 2 bases short, with 13 bases between. The V gene's germline CDR1 is LNHDA and CDR2 SQIVND (reference sequence). The CDR3 is made up of 13 amino acids. CDR3 bases: TGTGCCAGCAGTTCGGAAGCAAACTATGGCTACACCTTC. Protein product: CASSSEANYGYTF.

This clone occurred once. This chain links TRBV25-1 with TRBJ2-5; 9 positions agree with TRBD1. CDR3 length: 14 residues. V shed 4 bases, J shed 4 bases, and the junction held 4 bases outside the gene matches. CDR1 and CDR2 (germline): MGHDK, SYGVNS. CDR3 DNA: TGTGCCAGCAGTGCAACAGGGGGCGGAGAGACCCAGTACTTC. Translated, it gives CASSATGGGETQYF.

V is TRBV6-1 and J is TRBJ1-3; 8 bases align to TRBD1. The V segment lost 5 bases and the J segment 8 bases; nucleotides outside the gene matches: 11. CDR1 is MNHNS, CDR2 SASEGT, per germline. The CDR3 spans 15 residues. CDR3 nucleotides: TGTGCCAGCAGTACGGACAGGGCGAGTTGGGACACCATATATTTT. Translation: CASSTDRASWDTIYF.

The chain combines TRBV7-2 with TRBJ1-3; 11 bases align to TRBD1. The junction had 3 bases not matched to a gene; V was cut back by 4 bases and J by 1 base. This CDR3 region has 16 residues. The germline gives CDR1 SGHTA, CDR2 FQGNSA. The CDR3 DNA follows: TGTGCCAGCAGCTCCGGACAGGGGGCGTCTGGAAACACCATATATTTT. Protein sequence: CASSSGQGASGNTIYF.

The sample holds a few counts of this clone. The chain uses TRBV9 and TRBJ1-6; TRBD1 agrees at 11 bases. Trimming removed 5 bases from V and 7 bases from J; junction bases left unmatched: 2. Germline lookup yields CDR1 SGDLS and CDR2 YYNGEE. CDR3 size: 14 residues. CDR3 bases: TGTGCCAGCAGGGGACAGGGGGTGAATTCACCCCTCCACTTT. Protein: CASRGQGVNSPLHF.

This clone was seen more than once but under ten times. This CDR3 reads CASSESGEAFF. In nucleotides, the CDR3 is TGTGCCAGCAGTGAATCAGGTGAAGCTTTCTTT. This rearrangement joins TRBV6-1 to TRBJ1-1; D gene unclear. Germline CDR1 is MNHNS and CDR2 is SASEGT. This CDR3 is 11 amino acids long. Between the trimmed V and J ends, which lost 2 bases and 7 bases, there was a span of 5 bases.

V usage is TRBV5-1 and J usage is TRBJ1-6; D remains ambiguous. V was shortened by 0 bases and J by 9 bases, with 10 bases between the two germline ends. CDR1 and CDR2 from the germline V gene are SGHRS and YFSETQ. This CDR3 contains 14 residues. This CDR3 is CASSLDGSGSPLHF. The CDR3 bases are TGCGCCAGCAGCTTGGATGGGTCGGGTTCACCCCTCCACTTT.

The rearrangement uses TRBV4-1 and TRBJ1-1; D is undetermined. Per germline, CDR1 MGHRA and CDR2 YSYEKL. The V gene lost 0 bases and the J gene lost 2 bases, with 10 bases spanning the gap. The CDR3 has 15 amino acids. The CDR3 sequence: CASSQERGLNTEAFF. CDR3 nucleotides: TGCGCCAGCAGCCAAGAGAGAGGACTAAACACTGAAGCTTTCTTT.

This rearrangement joins TRBV5-4 to TRBJ2-1; D is perhaps TRBD2 (6 bases). The CDR3 sequence is 15 residues long. The ends were cut back, 4 bases at V and 4 bases at J, with 15 bases in the middle. Germline CDR1 SGHNT, CDR2 YYREEE (reference sequence). The CDR3 reads CASSPEGRIYNEQFF. The CDR3 region has the DNA TGTGCCAGCAGCCCGGAGGGACGGATTTACAATGAGCAGTTCTTC.

V usage is TRBV7-8 and J usage is TRBJ2-3; no reliable D call. Trimming removed 5 bases from V and 1 base from J, with 19 bases in between. The CDR3 is 17 residues long. Germline CDR1 SGHVS, CDR2 FQNEAQ. The CDR3 DNA reads as TGTGCCAGCAGCACCGACTCGGTGAGCTGGGGCACAGATACGCAGTATTTT. It is translated as CASSTDSVSWGTDTQYF. Looking up the rest from reference TRBV7-8 and TRBJ2-3 gives the full variable domain: GAGVSQSPRYKVAKRGQDVALRCDPISGHVSLFWYQQALGQGPEFLTYFQNEAQLDKSGLPSDRFFAERPEGSVSTLKIQRTQQEDSAVYLCASSTDSVSWGTDTQYFGPGTRLTVL.

Of note for this clone: Other nucleotide sequences in the sample specify the same CDR3. The chain recombines TRBV5-1 with TRBJ1-6; TRBD1 aligns across 10 bases. With V trimmed by 2 bases and J by 8 bases, 1 base remained unmatched. Germline CDR1 and CDR2: SGHRS and YFSETQ. The CDR3 is made up of 14 amino acids. The CDR3 is CASSFGTGDSPLHF. Here the CDR3 DNA reads TGCGCCAGCAGCTTCGGGACAGGGGATTCACCCCTCCACTTT.

This chain joins TRBV5-8 and TRBJ1-4, with 11 positions matching TRBD1. CDR1 is SGHTS, CDR2 YDEGEE, per germline. The CDR3 is made up of 15 amino acids. V gave up 1 base and J gave up 8 bases; unmatched junction bases: 4. The CDR3 DNA follows: TGTGCCAGCAGCTTGCCGGACAGGGGGCGAGAAAAACTGTTTTTT. Translated: CASSLPDRGREKLFF.